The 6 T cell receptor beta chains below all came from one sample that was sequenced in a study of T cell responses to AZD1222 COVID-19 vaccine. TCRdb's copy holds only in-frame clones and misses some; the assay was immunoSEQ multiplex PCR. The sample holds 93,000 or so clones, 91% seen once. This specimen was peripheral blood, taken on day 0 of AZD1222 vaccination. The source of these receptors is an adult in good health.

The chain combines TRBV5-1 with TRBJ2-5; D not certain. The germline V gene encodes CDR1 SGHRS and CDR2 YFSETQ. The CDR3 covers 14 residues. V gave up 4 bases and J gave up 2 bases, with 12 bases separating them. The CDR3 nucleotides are TGCGCCAGCAGCCTGAGCCCTTCTCAAGAGACCCAGTACTTC. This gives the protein CASSLSPSQETQYF.

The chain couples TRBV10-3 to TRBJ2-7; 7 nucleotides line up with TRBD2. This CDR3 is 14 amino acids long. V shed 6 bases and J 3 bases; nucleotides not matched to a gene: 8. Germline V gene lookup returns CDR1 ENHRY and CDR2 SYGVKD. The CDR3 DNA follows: TGTGCCATCAGCCAGTGGGGGGGAAACTACGAGCAGTACTTC. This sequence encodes CAISQWGGNYEQYF.

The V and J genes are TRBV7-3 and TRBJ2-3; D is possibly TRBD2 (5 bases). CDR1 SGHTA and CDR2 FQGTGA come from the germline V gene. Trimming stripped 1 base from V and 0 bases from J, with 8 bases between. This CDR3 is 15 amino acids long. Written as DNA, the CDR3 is TGTGCCAGCAGCTTAATCTCGGGAAGCACAGATACGCAGTATTTT. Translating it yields CASSLISGSTDTQYF. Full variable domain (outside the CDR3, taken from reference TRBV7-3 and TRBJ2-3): GAGVSQTPSNKVTEKGKYVELRCDPISGHTALYWYRQSLGQGPEFLIYFQGTGAADDSGLPNDRFFAVRPEGSVSTLKIQRTERGDSAVYLCASSLISGSTDTQYFGPGTRLTVL.

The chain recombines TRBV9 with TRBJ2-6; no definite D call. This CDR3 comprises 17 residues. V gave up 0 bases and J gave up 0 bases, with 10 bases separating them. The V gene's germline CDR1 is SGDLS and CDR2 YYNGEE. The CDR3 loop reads CASSVVAGFSGANVLTF. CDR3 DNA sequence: TGTGCCAGCAGCGTAGTCGCAGGCTTCTCTGGGGCCAACGTCCTGACTTTC. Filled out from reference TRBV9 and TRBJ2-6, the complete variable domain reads DSGVTQTPKHLITATGQRVTLRCSPRSGDLSVYWYQQSLDQGLQFLIQYYNGEERAKGNILERFSAQQFPDLHSELNLSSLELGDSALYFCASSVVAGFSGANVLTFGAGSRLTVL.

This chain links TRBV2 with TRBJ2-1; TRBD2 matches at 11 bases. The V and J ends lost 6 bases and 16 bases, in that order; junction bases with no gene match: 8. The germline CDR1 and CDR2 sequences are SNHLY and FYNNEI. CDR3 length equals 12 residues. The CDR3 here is CASRLAGGGPFF. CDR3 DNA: TGTGCCAGCAGATTAGCGGGAGGGGGCCCTTTCTTC.

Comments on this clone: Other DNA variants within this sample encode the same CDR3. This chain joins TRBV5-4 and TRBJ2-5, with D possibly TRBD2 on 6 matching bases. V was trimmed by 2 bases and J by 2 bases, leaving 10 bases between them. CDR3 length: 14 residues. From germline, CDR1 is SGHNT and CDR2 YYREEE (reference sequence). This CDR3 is CASSLGRGQETQYF. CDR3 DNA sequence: TGTGCCAGCAGCTTAGGGCGGGGTCAAGAGACCCAGTACTTC.